One sample yielded the 20 T cell receptor beta chains listed below, sequenced in a study of cytomegalovirus exposure and HLA in healthy donors. Some clones are missing from TCRdb's copy, which holds only in-frame ones; the method was immunoSEQ multiplex PCR. The sample lists fewer than 350,000 clones; 88% were seen once. The sample comprised PBMCs. The origin of the receptors is a woman between 18 and 29 years old in good health and CMV-seronegative.

The chain uses TRBV9 and TRBJ2-3; tentative D call: TRBD1 (7 bases). The ends were cut back, 2 bases at V and 2 bases at J, with 27 bases in the middle. The CDR3 runs to 20 residues. Germline CDR1 and CDR2: SGDLS and YYNGEE. The CDR3 DNA reads as TGTGCCAGCAGCGTGCCGAGGGACAGCGGCCCCGGGGGTAACACAGATACGCAGTATTTT. Protein sequence: CASSVPRDSGPGGNTDTQYF.

The chain employs TRBV9 and TRBJ2-7; 8 nucleotides line up with TRBD2. Germline values: CDR1 SGDLS, CDR2 YYNGEE. J lost 6 bases, V lost 4 bases, and 6 bases had no gene match. The CDR3 length is 13 residues. CDR3 protein: CASSLGTSSEQYF. In DNA form, the CDR3 reads TGTGCCAGCAGCCTCGGGACTAGTAGCGAGCAGTACTTC.

The J gene is TRBJ2-5, the V gene TRBV5-4; TRBD2 agrees at 10 bases. V lost 4 bases to trimming and J lost 4 bases; unmatched junction nucleotides: 10. The CDR3 spans 16 residues. Germline V gene sequence: CDR1 SGHNT, CDR2 YYREEE (reference sequence). CDR3 in amino acids: CASSAGSGRALETQYF. The CDR3, as DNA: TGTGCCAGCAGCGCTGGGAGCGGGAGGGCCCTAGAGACCCAGTACTTC.

The chain uses TRBV2 and TRBJ2-1, with D possibly TRBD2 on 6 matching bases. The V and J ends lost 1 base and 0 bases respectively, with 16 bases between them. Germline CDR1 reads SNHLY; CDR2 reads FYNNEI. This CDR3 region has 18 residues. The CDR3 bases are TGTGCCAGCAGTGAAGGTTCGGGGGATGGGGACTCCTACAATGAGCAGTTCTTC. Protein sequence: CASSEGSGDGDSYNEQFF.

This clone was recorded a few times. The rearrangement joins TRBV6-5 to TRBJ1-6, with TRBD1 as a possible D gene (5 bases). Trimming left V 6 bases short and J 7 bases short, with 16 bases between. The CDR3 runs to 15 residues. Germline CDR1 is MNHEY and CDR2 is SVGAGI. The CDR3 region is CASRVRDGGNSPLHF. The CDR3 nucleotides are TGTGCCAGCAGAGTCCGTGACGGGGGAAATTCACCCCTCCACTTT.

This rearrangement joins TRBV7-2 to TRBJ2-1, with 9 bases aligning to TRBD2. The CDR3 length is 14 residues. Germline V gene sequence: CDR1 SGHTA, CDR2 FQGNSA. Trimming at V came to 3 bases and at J to 8 bases, leaving 5 bases not matched to a gene. Here the CDR3 DNA reads TGTGCCAGCAGCTTTAGCGGGAGTGTATATGAGCAGTTCTTC. Translated, it gives CASSFSGSVYEQFF.

V and J are TRBV28 and TRBJ1-5, with TRBD1 identical over 7 bases. The J segment lost 6 bases and the V segment lost 5 bases, leaving 7 bases of the junction unmatched. The CDR3 totals 14 residues. Germline values: CDR1 MDHEN, CDR2 SYDVKM. Here the CDR3 reads CASSTRQGPQPQHF. The CDR3 region has the DNA TGTGCCAGCAGTACAAGACAGGGACCTCAGCCCCAGCATTTT. Looking up the rest from reference TRBV28 and TRBJ1-5 gives the full variable domain: DVKVTQSSRYLVKRTGEKVFLECVQDMDHENMFWYRQDPGLGLRLIYFSYDVKMKEKGDIPEGYSVSREKKERFSLILESASTNQTSMYLCASSTRQGPQPQHFGDGTRLSIL.

The chain has TRBV28 and TRBJ1-1; D gene unclear. V lost 6 bases and J lost 3, with 14 bases in between. The germline CDR1 and CDR2 sequences are MDHEN and SYDVKM. This CDR3 contains 14 residues. In nucleotides, the CDR3 is TGTGCCAGCAGCCCCGCCGGTGCGCACACTGAAGCTTTCTTT. Translating gives CASSPAGAHTEAFF.

The genes are TRBV6-6 and TRBJ1-2, with TRBD1 matching 11 bases. The CDR3 extends over 16 amino acids. Germline CDR1 is MNHNY and CDR2 is SVGAGI (reference sequence). V lost 6 bases and J lost 2; bases outside the gene matches: 8. The DNA for the CDR3 is TGTGCCAGCAGGGGACCTGGGACAGGGGGAAACTATGGCTACACCTTC. Translated, it gives CASRGPGTGGNYGYTF.

The rearrangement uses TRBV10-3 and TRBJ1-1; 8 bases line up with TRBD1. Germline values: CDR1 ENHRY, CDR2 SYGVKD. V lost 3 bases to trimming and J lost 0 bases; unmatched junction nucleotides: 6. The CDR3 covers 16 residues. The CDR3 DNA follows: TGTGCCATCAGTGAAGACAGGGGCGTCATGAACACTGAAGCTTTCTTT. Its translation: CAISEDRGVMNTEAFF.

The rearrangement links TRBV19 to TRBJ1-5; TRBD1 agrees at 8 bases. CDR1 and CDR2 (germline): LNHDA, SQIVND (reference sequence). J gave up 6 bases and V 5 bases, and 9 bases lay outside the gene matches. CDR3 size: 15 residues. CDR3 sequence (DNA): TGTGCCAGTAGTCTCTCAGGGGGCGGGGGTCAGCCCCAGCATTTT. Its translation: CASSLSGGGGQPQHF.

This sequence joins TRBV5-1 and TRBJ1-6; D remains unclear. The CDR3 is made up of 15 amino acids. V was shortened by 0 bases and J by 6 bases, with 10 bases between the two germline ends. Germline CDR1 is SGHRS and CDR2 is YFSETQ. CDR3 sequence: CASSLARRINSPLHF. For the CDR3, the DNA is TGCGCCAGCAGCTTGGCCAGAAGAATTAATTCACCCCTCCACTTT.

CDR3 amino acids: CASGPIAGSSYEQYF. For the CDR3, the DNA is TGTGCCAGCGGACCTATAGCGGGAAGCTCCTACGAGCAGTACTTC. This chain connects TRBV7-6 to TRBJ2-7, with 8 bases matching TRBD2. Germline CDR1 reads SGHVS; CDR2 reads FNYEAQ. There are 15 residues in the CDR3. Trimming at V came to 8 bases and at J to 0 bases, leaving 9 bases not matched to a gene.

This rearrangement joins TRBV6-6 to TRBJ1-2, with 7 positions matching TRBD1. Germline trimming cut 6 bases from V and 0 bases from J; bases unmatched to any gene: 7. There are 15 residues in the CDR3. CDR1 is MNHNY and CDR2 is SVGAGI in the germline V gene (reference sequence). This CDR3 reads CASRHQTGTNYGYTF. DNA for the CDR3: TGTGCCAGCAGGCACCAGACAGGGACTAACTATGGCTACACCTTC.

This chain joins TRBV5-4 and TRBJ2-1; D possibly corresponds to TRBD2 (6 bases). The germline gives CDR1 SGHNT, CDR2 YYREEE (reference sequence). The CDR3 sequence is 16 residues long. Trimming stripped 1 base from V and 4 bases from J, with 15 bases between. As DNA, the CDR3 is TGTGCCAGCAGCTTGTTAGGCGGGACGTCGTACAATGAGCAGTTCTTC. Amino acids: CASSLLGGTSYNEQFF.

The V call is TRBV6-1, the J call TRBJ2-3, with D tentatively TRBD2 (6 bases). The germline CDR1 and CDR2 sequences are MNHNS and SASEGT. The CDR3 has 15 residues. The V end was cut by 3 bases, the J end by 6 bases, with 16 bases between. The CDR3 DNA reads as TGTGCCAGCAGTGAGGGCCGGGGGTCCGGGGATACGCAGTATTTT. It specifies CASSEGRGSGDTQYF.

CDR3 sequence (DNA): TGTGCCATCAGTGAACGGGGAGCGGGCTACAATGAGCAGTTCTTC. Translation: CAISERGAGYNEQFF. The gene calls are TRBV10-3 and TRBJ2-1, with D perhaps TRBD2 (6 bases). The CDR3 runs 15 residues. V gave up 3 bases and J gave up 3 bases, with 12 bases separating them. Germline CDR1 is ENHRY and CDR2 is SYGVKD.

This clone was found a few times. The rearrangement joins TRBV30 to TRBJ1-4; possible D gene TRBD1, 5 bases. The V gene lost 5 bases and the J gene lost 8 bases, with 15 bases spanning the gap. The CDR3 totals 13 residues. Germline CDR1 reads GTSNPN; CDR2 reads SVGIG (reference sequence). CDR3 bases: TGTGCCTGGGCACGGGGGTCTTGGGAAAAACTGTTTTTT. It specifies CAWARGSWEKLFF.

This chain uses TRBV9 with TRBJ2-3; 9 bases fit TRBD2. Germline CDR1 is SGDLS and CDR2 is YYNGEE. V trimming: 0 bases; J trimming: 5 bases; junction bases outside the gene matches: 10. CDR3 length: 17 amino acids. In DNA, the CDR3 is TGTGCCAGCAGCGTAGCAGGGGCGGGAGGGCCTATAGATACGCAGTATTTT. Amino acid sequence: CASSVAGAGGPIDTQYF.

The chain couples TRBV27 to TRBJ1-1, with 7 bases identical to TRBD1. This CDR3 is built from 13 residues. Trimming took 6 bases from V and 5 from J; bases not matched to a gene: 6. Germline assignment: CDR1 MNHEY and CDR2 SMNVEV (reference sequence). CDR3: CASRVQGGTEAFF. The DNA of the CDR3 is TGTGCCAGCAGAGTTCAGGGGGGTACTGAAGCTTTCTTT.